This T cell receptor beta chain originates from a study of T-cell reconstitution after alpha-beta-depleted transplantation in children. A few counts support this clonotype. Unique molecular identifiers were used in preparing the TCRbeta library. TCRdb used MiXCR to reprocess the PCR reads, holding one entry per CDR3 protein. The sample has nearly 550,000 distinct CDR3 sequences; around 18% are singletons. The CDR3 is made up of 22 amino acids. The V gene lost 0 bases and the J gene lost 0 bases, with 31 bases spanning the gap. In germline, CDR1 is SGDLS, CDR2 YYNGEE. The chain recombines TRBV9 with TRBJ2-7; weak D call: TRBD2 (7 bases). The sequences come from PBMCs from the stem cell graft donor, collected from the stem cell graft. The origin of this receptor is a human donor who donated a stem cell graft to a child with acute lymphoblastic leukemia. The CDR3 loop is CASSVGGGWDIGGYKDSYEQYF. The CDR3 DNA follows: TGTGCCAGCAGCGTAGGGGGAGGGTGGGACATCGGAGGGTATAAGGACTCCTACGAGCAGTACTTC.